The T cell receptor (beta chain) described here comes from a study of T cells after yellow fever vaccination. Study-level findings and limits: Within FACS-sorted repertoires, abundant clonotypes contaminating from the bulk population could be present. The secondary response was weaker, and its peak arrived faster, on day 5 versus 15. Overlap between CD4 and CD8 compartments was detected for a small share of clonotypes.

Unmatched junction bases numbered 9, after V lost 3 bases and J lost 1 base. Germline V gene sequence: CDR1 LGHNA, CDR2 YSLEER. The CDR3 runs to 17 residues. Points on this clonotype: Its cognate antigen is unknown.

As TCR cDNA was made by 5'RACE template switching, a universal primer site and UMIs were added. MiXCR was run by TCRdb on the 5' RACE reads, yielding one entry per CDR3 protein. The sample has about 170,000 distinct CDR3 sequences; approximately 10% are singletons. The sequence came from a young man who received the YFV17D yellow fever vaccine. The V call is TRBV4-3, the J call TRBJ1-5; TRBD1 aligns across 7 bases. The sequencing here drew on CD8+ T cells sorted from PBMCs, taken 15 days after the yellow fever booster vaccination. The CDR3 loop is CASSQDITGVSNQPQHF. In DNA form, the CDR3 reads TGCGCCAGCAGCCAGGATATAACAGGGGTGAGCAATCAGCCCCAGCATTTT.